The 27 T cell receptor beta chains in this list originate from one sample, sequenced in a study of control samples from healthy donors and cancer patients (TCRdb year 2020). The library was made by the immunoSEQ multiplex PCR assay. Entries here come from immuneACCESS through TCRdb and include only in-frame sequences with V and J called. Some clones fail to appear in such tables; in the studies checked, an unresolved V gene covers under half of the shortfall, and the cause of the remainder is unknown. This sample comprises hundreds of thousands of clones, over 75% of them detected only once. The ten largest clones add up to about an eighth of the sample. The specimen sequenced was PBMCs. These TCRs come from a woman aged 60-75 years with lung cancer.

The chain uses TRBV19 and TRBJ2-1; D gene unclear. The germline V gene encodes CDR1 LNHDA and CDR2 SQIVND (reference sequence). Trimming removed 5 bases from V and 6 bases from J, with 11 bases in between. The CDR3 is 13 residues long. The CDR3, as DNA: TGTGCCAGTAGTCTGTTAATCCGCAATGAGCAGTTCTTC. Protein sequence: CASSLLIRNEQFF.

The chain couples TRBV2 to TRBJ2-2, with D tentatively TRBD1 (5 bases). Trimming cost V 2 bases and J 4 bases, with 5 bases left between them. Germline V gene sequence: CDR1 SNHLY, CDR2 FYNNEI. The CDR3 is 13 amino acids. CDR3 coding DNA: TGTGCCAGCAGTGAACAGGGCACCGGGGAGCTGTTTTTT. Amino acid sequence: CASSEQGTGELFF.

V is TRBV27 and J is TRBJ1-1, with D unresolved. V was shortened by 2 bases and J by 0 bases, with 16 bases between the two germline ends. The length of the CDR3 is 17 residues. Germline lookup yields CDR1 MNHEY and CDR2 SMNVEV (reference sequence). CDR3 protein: CASSLRADRLLNTEAFF. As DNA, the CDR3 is TGTGCCAGCAGTTTAAGGGCGGACCGTCTTTTGAACACTGAAGCTTTCTTT.

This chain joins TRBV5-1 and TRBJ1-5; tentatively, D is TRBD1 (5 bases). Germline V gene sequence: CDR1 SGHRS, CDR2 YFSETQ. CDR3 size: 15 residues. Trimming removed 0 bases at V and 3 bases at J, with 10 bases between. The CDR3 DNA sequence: TGCGCCAGCAGCTTGGATACAGGTATCAATCAGCCCCAGCATTTT. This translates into CASSLDTGINQPQHF.

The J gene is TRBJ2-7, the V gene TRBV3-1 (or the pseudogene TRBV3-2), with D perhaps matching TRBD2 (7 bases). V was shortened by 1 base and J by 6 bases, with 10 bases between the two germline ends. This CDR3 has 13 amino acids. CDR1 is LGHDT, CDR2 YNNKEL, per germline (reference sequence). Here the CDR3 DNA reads TGTGCCAGCAGCCAAGGGGCGGGGGCCGAGCAGTACTTC. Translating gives CASSQGAGAEQYF.

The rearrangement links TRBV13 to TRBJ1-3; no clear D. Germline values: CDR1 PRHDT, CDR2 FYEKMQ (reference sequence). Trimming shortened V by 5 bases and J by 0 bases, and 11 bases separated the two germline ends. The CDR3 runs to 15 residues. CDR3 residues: CASSRPTFSGNTIYF. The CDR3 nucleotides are TGTGCCAGCAGCCGTCCGACTTTCTCTGGAAACACCATATATTTT. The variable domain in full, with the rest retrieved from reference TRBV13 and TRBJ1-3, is AAGVIQSPRHLIKEKRETATLKCYPIPRHDTVYWYQQGPGQDPQFLISFYEKMQSDKGSIPDRFSAQQFSDYHSELNMSSLELGDSALYFCASSRPTFSGNTIYFGEGSWLTVV.

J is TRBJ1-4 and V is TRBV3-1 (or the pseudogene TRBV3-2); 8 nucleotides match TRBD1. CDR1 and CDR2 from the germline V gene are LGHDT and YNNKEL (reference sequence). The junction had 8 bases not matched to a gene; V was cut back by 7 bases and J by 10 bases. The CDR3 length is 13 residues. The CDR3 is CASNNRGEGKLFF. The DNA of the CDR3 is TGTGCCAGCAACAACAGGGGGGAGGGAAAACTGTTTTTT.

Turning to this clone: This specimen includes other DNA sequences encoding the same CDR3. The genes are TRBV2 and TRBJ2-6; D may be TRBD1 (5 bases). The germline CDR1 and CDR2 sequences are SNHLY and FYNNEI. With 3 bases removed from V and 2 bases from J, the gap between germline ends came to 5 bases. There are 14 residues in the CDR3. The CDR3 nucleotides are TGTGCCAGCAGTGACAGGGCTGGGGCCAACGTCCTGACTTTC. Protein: CASSDRAGANVLTF.

The CDR3 region is CASSDLPGLAGDYEQYF. Written as DNA, the CDR3 is TGTGCCAGCAGTGATCTTCCTGGACTAGCGGGAGACTACGAGCAGTACTTC. J is TRBJ2-7 and V is TRBV2; 13 bases align to TRBD2. The CDR3 length is 17 residues. CDR1 and CDR2 (germline): SNHLY, FYNNEI. Trimming cost V 3 bases and J 3 bases; bases outside gene matches: 8.

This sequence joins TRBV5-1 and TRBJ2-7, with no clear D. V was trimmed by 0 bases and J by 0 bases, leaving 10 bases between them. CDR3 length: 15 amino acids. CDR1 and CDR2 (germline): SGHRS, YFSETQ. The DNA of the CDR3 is TGCGCCAGCAGCTTGGGTGCGACGAGCTCCTACGAGCAGTACTTC. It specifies CASSLGATSSYEQYF.

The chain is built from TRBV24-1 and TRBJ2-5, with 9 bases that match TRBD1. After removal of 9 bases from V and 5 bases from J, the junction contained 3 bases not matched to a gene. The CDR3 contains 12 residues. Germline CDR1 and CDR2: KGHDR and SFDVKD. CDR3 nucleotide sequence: TGTGCCACCCCGGGACAGGGCGAGACCCAGTACTTC. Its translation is CATPGQGETQYF.

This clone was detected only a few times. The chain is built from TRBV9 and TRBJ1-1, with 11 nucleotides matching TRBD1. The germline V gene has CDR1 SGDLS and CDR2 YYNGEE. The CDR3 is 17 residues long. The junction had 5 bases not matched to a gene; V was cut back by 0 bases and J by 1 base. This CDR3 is CASSVGTGGDGNTEAFF. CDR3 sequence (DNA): TGTGCCAGCAGCGTAGGGACAGGGGGCGATGGGAACACTGAAGCTTTCTTT.

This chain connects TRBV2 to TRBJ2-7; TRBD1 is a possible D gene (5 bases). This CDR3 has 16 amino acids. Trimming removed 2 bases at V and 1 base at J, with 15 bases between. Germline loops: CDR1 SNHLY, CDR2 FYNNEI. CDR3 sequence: CASSEKGALRSYEQYF. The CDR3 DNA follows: TGTGCCAGCAGTGAAAAAGGGGCATTGAGATCCTACGAGCAGTACTTC.

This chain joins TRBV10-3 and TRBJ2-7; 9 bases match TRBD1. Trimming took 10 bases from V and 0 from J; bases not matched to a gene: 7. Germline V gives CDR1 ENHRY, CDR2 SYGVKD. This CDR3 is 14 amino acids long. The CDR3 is CATGMGQGSYEQYF. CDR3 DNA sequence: TGTGCCACCGGGATGGGACAGGGCTCCTACGAGCAGTACTTC.

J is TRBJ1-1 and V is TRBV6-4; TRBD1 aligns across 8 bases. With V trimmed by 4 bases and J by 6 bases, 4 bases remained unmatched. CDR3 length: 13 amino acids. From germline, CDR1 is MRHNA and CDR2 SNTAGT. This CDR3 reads CASSGSQGAEAFF. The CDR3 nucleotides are TGTGCCAGCAGTGGATCACAGGGGGCTGAAGCTTTCTTT.

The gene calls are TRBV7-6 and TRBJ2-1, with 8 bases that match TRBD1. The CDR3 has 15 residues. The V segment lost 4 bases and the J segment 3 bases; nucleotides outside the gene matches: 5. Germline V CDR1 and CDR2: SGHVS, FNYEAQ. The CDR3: CASSSDRGNYNEQFF. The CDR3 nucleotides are TGTGCCAGCAGCTCAGACAGGGGCAACTACAATGAGCAGTTCTTC.

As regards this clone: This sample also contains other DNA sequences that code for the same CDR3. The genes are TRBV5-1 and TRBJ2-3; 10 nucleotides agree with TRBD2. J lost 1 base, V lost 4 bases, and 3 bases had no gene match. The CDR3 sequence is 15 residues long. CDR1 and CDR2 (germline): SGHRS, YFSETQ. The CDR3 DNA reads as TGCGCCAGCAGCCTCAGCGGGAGGGGCACAGATACGCAGTATTTT. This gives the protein CASSLSGRGTDTQYF.

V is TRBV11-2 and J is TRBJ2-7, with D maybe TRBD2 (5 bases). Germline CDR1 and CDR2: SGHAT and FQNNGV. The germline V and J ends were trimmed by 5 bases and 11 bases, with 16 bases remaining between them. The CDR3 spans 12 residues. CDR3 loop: CASSATLGREYF. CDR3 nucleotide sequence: TGTGCCAGCAGCGCAACACTAGGGCGGGAGTACTTC.

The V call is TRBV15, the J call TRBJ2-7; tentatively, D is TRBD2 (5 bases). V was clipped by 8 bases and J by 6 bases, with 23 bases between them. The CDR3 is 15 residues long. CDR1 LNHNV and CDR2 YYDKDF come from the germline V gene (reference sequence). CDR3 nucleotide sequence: TGTGCCACCGAACGAGGCGAGGGCGGTTATAGCGAGCAGTACTTC. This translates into CATERGEGGYSEQYF.

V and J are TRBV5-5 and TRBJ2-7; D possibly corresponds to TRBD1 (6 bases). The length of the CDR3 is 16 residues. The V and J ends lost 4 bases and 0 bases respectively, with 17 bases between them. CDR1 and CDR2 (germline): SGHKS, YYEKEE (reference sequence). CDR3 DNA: TGTGCCAGCAGCCCCCTCCCGGACAGAAGCTCCTACGAGCAGTACTTC. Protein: CASSPLPDRSSYEQYF.

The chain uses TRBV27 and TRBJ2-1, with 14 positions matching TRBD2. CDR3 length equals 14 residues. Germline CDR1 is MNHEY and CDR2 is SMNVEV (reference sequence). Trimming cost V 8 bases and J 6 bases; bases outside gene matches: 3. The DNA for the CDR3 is TGTGCCAGCCTGGGACTAGCGGGAGCCAATGAGCAGTTCTTC. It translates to CASLGLAGANEQFF.

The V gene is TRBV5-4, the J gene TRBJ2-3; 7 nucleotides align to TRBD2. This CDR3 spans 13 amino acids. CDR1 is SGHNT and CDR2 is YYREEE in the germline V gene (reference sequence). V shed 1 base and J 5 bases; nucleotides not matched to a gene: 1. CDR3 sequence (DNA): TGTGCCAGCAGCTTGTCGGGGGGAGATACGCAGTATTTT. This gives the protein CASSLSGGDTQYF. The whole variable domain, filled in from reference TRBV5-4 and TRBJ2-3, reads ETGVTQSPTHLIKTRGQQVTLRCSSQSGHNTVSWYQQALGQGPQFIFQYYREEENGRGNFPPRFSGLQFPNYSSELNVNALELDDSALYLCASSLSGGDTQYFGPGTRLTVL.

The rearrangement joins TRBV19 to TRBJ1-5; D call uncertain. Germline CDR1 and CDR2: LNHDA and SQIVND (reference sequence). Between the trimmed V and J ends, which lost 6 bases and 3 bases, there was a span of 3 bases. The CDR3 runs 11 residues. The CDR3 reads CASSPNQPQHF. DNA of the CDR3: TGTGCCAGTAGCCCCAATCAGCCCCAGCATTTT. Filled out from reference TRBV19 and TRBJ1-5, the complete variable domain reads DGGITQSPKYLFRKEGQNVTLSCEQNLNHDAMYWYRQDPGQGLRLIYYSQIVNDFQKGDIAEGYSVSREKKESFPLTVTSAQKNPTAFYLCASSPNQPQHFGDGTRLSIL.

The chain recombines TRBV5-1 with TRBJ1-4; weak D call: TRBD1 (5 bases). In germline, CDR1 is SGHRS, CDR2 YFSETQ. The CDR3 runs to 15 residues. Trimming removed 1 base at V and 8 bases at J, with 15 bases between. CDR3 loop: CASSLNEGLWEKLFF. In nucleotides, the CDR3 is TGCGCCAGCAGCTTGAACGAGGGACTATGGGAAAAACTGTTTTTT.

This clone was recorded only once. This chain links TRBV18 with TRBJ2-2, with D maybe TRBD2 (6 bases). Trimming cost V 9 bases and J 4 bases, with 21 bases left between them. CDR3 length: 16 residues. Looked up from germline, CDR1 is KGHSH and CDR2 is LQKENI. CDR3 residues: CASSSRQGSGTGELFF. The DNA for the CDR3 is TGTGCCAGTTCCAGCAGGCAGGGTAGCGGCACCGGGGAGCTGTTTTTT.

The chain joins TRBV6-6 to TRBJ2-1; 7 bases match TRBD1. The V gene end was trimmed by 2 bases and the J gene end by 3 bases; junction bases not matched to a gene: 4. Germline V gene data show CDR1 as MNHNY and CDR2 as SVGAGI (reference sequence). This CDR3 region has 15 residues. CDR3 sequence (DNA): TGTGCCAGCAGTTACGACAGGGCCAACTACAATGAGCAGTTCTTC. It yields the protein CASSYDRANYNEQFF.

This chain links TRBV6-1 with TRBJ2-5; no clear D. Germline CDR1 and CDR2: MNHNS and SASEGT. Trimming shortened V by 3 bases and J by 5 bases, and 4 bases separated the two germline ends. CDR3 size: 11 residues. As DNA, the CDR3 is TGTGCCAGCAGTGACAGGGAGACCCAGTACTTC. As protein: CASSDRETQYF.